The clone carrying this T cell receptor beta chain appeared a few times. These data belong to a study of blood T cell repertoires in COVID-19. Study context: The samples span acute and convalescent COVID-19 from the United States, Italy and Spain. The cDNA or gDNA used as material had been derived from T cells, B-cell-depleted T cells, or PBMCs.

Germline CDR1 reads SNHLY; CDR2 reads FYNNEI. This CDR3 has 13 residues. Trimming took 6 bases from V and 7 from J, leaving 10 bases between them. Original handling: The authors estimated nucleated cell counts from reference gene primer amplification. Measured with immunoSEQ multiplex PCR; TCRdb has only the in-frame clones, and not every one. The V and J calls and clone size were taken over from that table, and D and trimming were inferred from the DNA. The sample lists 45,000 to 65,000 clones, 87% occurring once. The sequencing input was peripheral blood. The chain recombines TRBV2 with TRBJ1-6; no reliable D call. The TCR comes from a man aged 80 or over in a cohort sampled during active COVID-19. CDR3 residues: CASSLVWNSPLHF. For the CDR3, the DNA is TGTGCCAGCAGCCTAGTCTGGAATTCACCCCTCCACTTT.